These 8 T cell receptor beta chains share one sample of origin, sequenced in a study of T cells in Graves' hyperthyroidism and ophthalmopathy (dated by TCRdb to between 2018 and 2020). The library was made by multiplex PCR. TCRdb names Illumina HiSeq 2000 as the instrument used. The TCR beta CDR3 regions were amplified from RNA transcripts. The first round of RT-PCR for the TCR CDR3 was performed with the HTBI primer set and the Qiagen OneStep RT-PCR kit. The public reads were quality trimmed at Q25 with fastp and then assembled into clones with MiXCR by TCRdb, keeping productive beta chains. Each entry is one CDR3 protein sequence, shown with its most common DNA and genes. The sample includes about 350,000 distinct CDR3 sequences, with 15% to 20% observed a single time. Together, the top ten hold 15% to 17% of the sample. The sequencing input was blood. These receptors all stem from a woman aged 40 to 49 with Graves' ophthalmopathy.

In this sample, this clonotype turned up a few times. This rearrangement joins TRBV19 to TRBJ1-2; D may be TRBD1 (5 bases). V lost 2 bases and J 3 bases, leaving 10 bases between the germline ends. This CDR3 spans 14 amino acids. CDR1 is LNHDA and CDR2 is SQIVND in the germline V gene (reference sequence). The CDR3 nucleotides read TGTGCCAGTAGTATACGCGGGGGGGACTATGGCTACACCTTC. Translating gives CASSIRGGDYGYTF.

The sample holds many counts of this clonotype. J is TRBJ2-2 and V is TRBV28, with D tentatively TRBD1 (5 bases). Trimming took off 6 bases at V and 5 bases at J, with 13 bases between the two ends. CDR1 and CDR2 from the germline V gene are MDHEN and SYDVKM. The CDR3 is 14 residues long. The CDR3 is CASSQGSQTGELFF. The CDR3 DNA reads TGTGCCAGCAGCCAGGGTTCTCAAACCGGGGAGCTGTTTTTT.

This clonotype was recorded at least ten times. The chain employs TRBV2 and TRBJ1-1; D unresolved. CDR1 is SNHLY, CDR2 FYNNEI, per germline. V was trimmed by 6 bases and J by 3 bases, leaving 5 bases between them. The CDR3 covers 11 residues. The CDR3 DNA sequence: TGTGCCAGCAGCGTGGACACTGAAGCTTTCTTT. Translated: CASSVDTEAFF.

This clonotype was seen at least ten times. The genes are TRBV6-2 or TRBV6-3 and TRBJ2-5, with D perhaps matching TRBD1 (5 bases). The germline V gene has CDR1 MNHEY and CDR2 SVGEGT. The CDR3 covers 14 residues. Deletions cut 2 bases from V and 4 bases from J, with 11 bases between. The CDR3 DNA reads as TGTGCCAGCAGTTACGGAGACAGATTAGAGACCCAGTACTTC. This translates into CASSYGDRLETQYF.

V usage is TRBV6-2 or TRBV6-3 and J usage is TRBJ2-7, with TRBD2 matching 10 bases. Trimming took 6 bases from V and 2 from J; bases not matched to a gene: 4. The CDR3 is 14 residues long. Germline-derived CDR1 and CDR2 are MNHEY and SVGEGT. For the CDR3, the DNA is TGTGCCAGCAGGACTAGCGGGCGAACCTACGAGCAGTACTTC. Translated, it gives CASRTSGRTYEQYF.

This clonotype was recorded many times. This rearrangement joins TRBV11-2 to TRBJ2-4; a possible D gene is TRBD2 (6 bases). Germline V gene data show CDR1 as SGHAT and CDR2 as FQNNGV. The CDR3 runs to 16 residues. Trimming stripped 2 bases from V and 3 bases from J, with 14 bases between. The CDR3, as DNA: TGTGCCAGCAGCTTATTCGGGAGACGGGGCAAAAACATTCAGTACTTC. It specifies CASSLFGRRGKNIQYF.

This clonotype has a count of ten or more. The chain links TRBV19 to TRBJ2-7; D is possibly TRBD2 (5 bases). V was trimmed by 3 bases and J by 2 bases, leaving 14 bases between them. Germline V gene lookup returns CDR1 LNHDA and CDR2 SQIVND (reference sequence). CDR3 length: 15 residues. The CDR3 nucleotides read TGTGCCAGTAGTATGGATAGTTCGGGGACCTACGAGCAGTACTTC. Protein product: CASSMDSSGTYEQYF.

The chain has TRBV3-1 and TRBJ2-2; weak D call: TRBD1 (6 bases). The germline gives CDR1 LGHDT, CDR2 YNNKEL (reference sequence). This CDR3 contains 13 residues. The V end was cut by 6 bases, the J end by 7 bases, with 12 bases between. The CDR3 DNA sequence: TGTGCCAGCAGTCGACAGGACGTCGGGGAGCTGTTTTTT. Translating it yields CASSRQDVGELFF.